This T cell receptor beta chain stems from a study of T cells in Graves' hyperthyroidism and ophthalmopathy. Amplification of TCR beta CDR3 regions used RNA as the template. HTBI primers were the set used in a first-round RT-PCR of the TCR CDR3. TCRdb recomputed calls from the multiplex PCR reads with MiXCR, one row per CDR3 protein. This table has some 600,000 distinct CDR3 sequences, about 14% appearing once. This clonotype was counted ten times or more. Its antigen is not identified. Trimming left V 3 bases short and J 5 bases short, with 14 bases between. Germline V lookup: CDR1 MGHRA, CDR2 YSYEKL. This CDR3 has 15 amino acids. The study left out patients who had uncontrolled infection, other autoimmune disease, pregnancy or lactation. Fresh peripheral blood, 10 ml, yielded the PBMCs. Regarding the study as a whole: Most expanded thyroid clonotypes above 0.001 also appeared in blood.

This receptor was identified in a woman aged 30 to 39 with Graves' hyperthyroidism that later progressed to Graves' ophthalmopathy. The specimen sequenced was blood. V gene TRBV4-1 combines with J gene TRBJ1-5; a possible D gene is TRBD1 (5 bases). This CDR3 is CASSQTGANHQPQHF. The CDR3, as DNA: TGCGCCAGCAGCCAGACCGGGGCCAACCATCAGCCCCAGCATTTT.